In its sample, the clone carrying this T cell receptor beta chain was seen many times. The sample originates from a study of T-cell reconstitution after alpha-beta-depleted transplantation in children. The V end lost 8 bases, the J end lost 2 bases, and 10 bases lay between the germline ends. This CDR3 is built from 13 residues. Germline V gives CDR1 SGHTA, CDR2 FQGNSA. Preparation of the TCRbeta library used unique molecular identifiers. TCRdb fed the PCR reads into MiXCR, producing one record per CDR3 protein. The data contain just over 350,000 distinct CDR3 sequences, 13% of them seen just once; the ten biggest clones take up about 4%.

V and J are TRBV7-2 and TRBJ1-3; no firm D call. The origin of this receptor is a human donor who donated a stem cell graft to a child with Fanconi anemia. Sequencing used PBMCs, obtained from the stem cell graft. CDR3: CASLLGTGNTIYF. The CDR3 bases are TGTGCCAGCCTCCTCGGGACTGGAAACACCATATATTTT. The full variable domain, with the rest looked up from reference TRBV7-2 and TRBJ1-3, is GAGVSQSPSNKVTEKGKDVELRCDPISGHTALYWYRQSLGQGLEFLIYFQGNSAPDKSGLPSDRFSAERTGGSVSTLTIQRTQQEDSAVYLCASLLGTGNTIYFGEGSWLTVV.